These 26 T cell receptor beta chains share one sample of origin, sequenced in a study of CD8+CD57+ T cells in acquired aplastic anemia. Researchers used genomic DNA as the template to profile TCR beta VDJ and CDR3. TCRdb redid the calling of the reads with MiXCR, one entry per CDR3 protein. Here the sample spans some 170,000 distinct CDR3 sequences, 71% being singletons. In patients chosen for sequencing, flow cytometry had shown CD8+CD57+ cell expansion. Sequencing used sorted CD4+, CD8+, or CD8+CD57+ T cells (not recorded which) from PBMCs. The receptors here all came from a human donor with aplastic anemia.

This clonotype has just a few counts. The chain joins TRBV24-1 to TRBJ2-1; D unclear. The CDR3 runs 13 residues. V lost 5 bases to trimming and J lost 4 bases, with 8 bases between them. CDR1 and CDR2 from the germline V gene are KGHDR and SFDVKD. This chain's CDR3 is CATSGGVYNEQFF. The CDR3 DNA follows: TGTGCCACCAGTGGAGGAGTATACAATGAGCAGTTCTTC.

This clonotype was detected once. The rearrangement links TRBV6-6 to TRBJ1-5, with 7 bases lining up with TRBD1. CDR1 is MNHNY, CDR2 SVGAGI, per germline (reference sequence). Germline trimming cut 8 bases from V and 4 bases from J; bases unmatched to any gene: 2. This CDR3 contains 12 residues. CDR3 sequence: CASGQENQPQHF. The CDR3 coding sequence is TGTGCCAGCGGACAGGAGAATCAGCCCCAGCATTTT.

The V and J genes are TRBV10-3 and TRBJ2-2, with D perhaps TRBD2 (6 bases). Per germline, CDR1 ENHRY and CDR2 SYGVKD. This CDR3 has 12 residues. V was trimmed by 7 bases and J by 8 bases, leaving 11 bases between them. The CDR3 nucleotides read TGTGCCATCACTGGGGGGTCTGGGGAGCTGTTTTTT. Residues: CAITGGSGELFF.

J is TRBJ2-2 and V is TRBV5-1; TRBD2 might be the D (6 bases). This CDR3 is built from 16 residues. The germline V and J ends were trimmed by 5 bases and 4 bases, with 18 bases remaining between them. Germline V gives CDR1 SGHRS, CDR2 YFSETQ. The CDR3 nucleotides read TGCGCCAGCAGACCCGGGACTTCTTTGGTCACCGGGGAGCTGTTTTTT. This codes for CASRPGTSLVTGELFF.

Only a few counts were recorded for this clonotype. The CDR3 region is CATSRTVSNQPQHF. The CDR3 nucleotides read TGTGCCACCAGCAGGACAGTCAGCAATCAGCCCCAGCATTTT. The chain recombines TRBV15 with TRBJ1-5; perhaps TRBD1 as D (5 bases). Germline V gene lookup returns CDR1 LNHNV and CDR2 YYDKDF (reference sequence). Between the trimmed V and J ends, which lost 3 bases and 1 base, there was a span of 7 bases. The CDR3 is 14 residues long.

This chain uses TRBV7-9 with TRBJ1-5, with unresolved D. This CDR3 region has 12 residues. V lost 3 bases to trimming and J lost 7 bases, with 7 bases between them. Germline CDR1 reads SEHNR; CDR2 reads FQNEAQ (reference sequence). CDR3 loop: CASSLMSQPQHF. The CDR3 DNA sequence: TGTGCCAGCAGCTTGATGTCGCAGCCCCAGCATTTT.

The chain uses TRBV20-1 and TRBJ1-2; D ambiguous. This CDR3 is 13 amino acids long. Germline CDR1 DFQATT, CDR2 SNEGSKA (reference sequence). Trimming took off 0 bases at V and 4 bases at J, with 9 bases between the two ends. CDR3 region: CSARDSRIYGYTF. As DNA, the CDR3 is TGCAGTGCTAGAGATTCCAGGATCTATGGCTACACCTTC.

The rearrangement links TRBV10-3 to TRBJ1-5; TRBD1 aligns across 7 bases. This CDR3 region has 13 residues. Germline V gene sequence: CDR1 ENHRY, CDR2 SYGVKD. V lost 10 bases to trimming and J lost 0 bases; unmatched junction nucleotides: 3. CDR3 bases: TGTGCCACCACAGGGGCTAGCAATCAGCCCCAGCATTTT. This gives the protein CATTGASNQPQHF.

The chain couples TRBV4-2 to TRBJ2-7, with 10 bases fitting TRBD1. The V and J ends lost 2 bases and 5 bases, in that order; junction bases with no gene match: 12. Germline loops: CDR1 LGHNA, CDR2 YNFKEQ. CDR3 size: 17 residues. CDR3: CASSQQLTGGAFDEQYF. The CDR3 nucleotides are TGTGCCAGCAGCCAACAACTGACAGGGGGCGCATTTGACGAGCAGTACTTC.

This chain uses TRBV7-9 with TRBJ2-3, with 7 bases lining up with TRBD2. Germline loops: CDR1 SEHNR, CDR2 FQNEAQ (reference sequence). V gave up 5 bases and J gave up 0 bases; unmatched junction bases: 11. The CDR3 is 17 amino acids. For the CDR3, the DNA is TGTGCCAGCAGCATACCTAGCGGAACCACTAGCACAGATACGCAGTATTTT. Translation gives CASSIPSGTTSTDTQYF.

A single count supports this clonotype. V usage is TRBV24-1 and J usage is TRBJ2-5; D unresolved. Between the trimmed V and J ends, which lost 2 bases and 2 bases, there was a span of 17 bases. The CDR3 length is 17 residues. The germline CDR1 and CDR2 sequences are KGHDR and SFDVKD. CDR3 coding DNA: TGTGCCACCAGTGATTACCGGGCCCAATTAGGGCAAGAGACCCAGTACTTC. Its translation: CATSDYRAQLGQETQYF.

This clonotype has only a few counts. The chain recombines TRBV15 with TRBJ2-7, with TRBD1 matching 8 bases. Germline V gives CDR1 LNHNV, CDR2 YYDKDF (reference sequence). V gave up 5 bases and J gave up 1 base; unmatched junction bases: 4. The CDR3 has 14 amino acids. CDR3 region: CATSLGQGSYEQYF. The CDR3 nucleotides read TGTGCCACCAGCCTAGGACAGGGTTCCTACGAGCAGTACTTC. The full variable domain, its missing parts supplied by reference TRBV15 and TRBJ2-7, is DAMVIQNPRYQVTQFGKPVTLSCSQTLNHNVMYWYQQKSSQAPKLLFHYYDKDFNNEADTPDNFQSRRPNTSFCFLDIRSPGLGDTAMYLCATSLGQGSYEQYFGPGTRLTVT.

In the case of this clonotype: A read error may account for a junction end that differs from germline. This chain links TRBV25-1 with TRBJ1-6, with D possibly matching TRBD1 (5 bases). CDR1 is MGHDK and CDR2 is SYGVNS in the germline V gene. CDR3 length equals 15 residues. The CDR3 DNA reads as TGTGTCAGCAGTGAAACGGGACGGGAGGCGTCACCCCTCCACTTT. It yields the protein CVSSETGREASPLHF. Full variable domain (rest looked up from reference TRBV25-1 and TRBJ1-6): EADIYQTPRYLVIGTGKKITLECSQTMGHDKMYWYQQDPGMELHLIHYSYGVNSTEKGDLSSESTVSRIRTEHFPLTLESARPSHTSQYLCVSSETGREASPLHFGNGTRLTVT.

On this clonotype itself: Germline and junction disagree at one end, which may indicate a read error. The chain couples TRBV6-5 to TRBJ1-1; D not resolved. There are 13 residues in the CDR3. Looked up from germline, CDR1 is MNHEY and CDR2 is SVGAGI. The CDR3 region has the DNA TGTGCCATCAGTGTGGACGAGAACACTGAAGCTTTCTTT. Translated, it gives CAISVDENTEAFF.

In this sample, this clonotype turned up once. The genes are TRBV7-2 and TRBJ2-7; 10 nucleotides align to TRBD1. The CDR3 loop spans 16 amino acids. Germline V gives CDR1 SGHTA, CDR2 FQGNSA. The V segment lost 4 bases and the J segment 4 bases; nucleotides outside the gene matches: 10. CDR3 region: CASSYDPGQGRYEQYF. The CDR3 coding sequence is TGTGCCAGCAGCTATGATCCGGGACAGGGGCGGTACGAGCAGTACTTC.

This sequence joins TRBV5-1 and TRBJ2-2; maybe TRBD1 (6 bases). V dropped 3 bases and J dropped 6 bases, with 12 bases sitting between them. This CDR3 is built from 14 residues. Germline V gene lookup returns CDR1 SGHRS and CDR2 YFSETQ. CDR3 sequence (DNA): TGCGCCAGCAGCTCCGAACAGGGTCCCGGGGAGCTGTTTTTT. This sequence encodes CASSSEQGPGELFF.

The chain has TRBV20-1 and TRBJ1-1; no clear D. The V end was cut by 3 bases, the J end by 0 bases, with 8 bases between. Germline CDR1 DFQATT, CDR2 SNEGSKA (reference sequence). CDR3 length: 13 amino acids. Written as DNA, the CDR3 is TGCAGTGCTAGGGTGGATTTGAACACTGAAGCTTTCTTT. Translating gives CSARVDLNTEAFF.

This chain joins TRBV2 and TRBJ2-7; 7 nucleotides match TRBD2. This CDR3 has 14 residues. Trimming took 8 bases from V and 1 from J; bases not matched to a gene: 8. The germline V gene encodes CDR1 SNHLY and CDR2 FYNNEI. CDR3 protein: CASSWEGSSYEQYF. In nucleotides, the CDR3 is TGTGCCAGCTCATGGGAGGGGAGTTCCTACGAGCAGTACTTC.

This clonotype appeared a few times. This chain links TRBV12-3 or TRBV12-4 with TRBJ2-7, with 9 bases lining up with TRBD1. The CDR3 sequence is 15 residues long. Trimming removed 6 bases from V and 3 bases from J; junction bases left unmatched: 9. Here the CDR3 reads CASSLTPDRGYEQYF. The CDR3 nucleotides are TGTGCCAGCAGCCTCACCCCGGACAGGGGCTACGAGCAGTACTTC.

The chain carries TRBV2 and TRBJ1-3; 7 bases match TRBD1. Germline CDR1 reads SNHLY; CDR2 reads FYNNEI. CDR3 length: 15 amino acids. V shed 6 bases, J shed 0 bases, and the junction held 5 bases outside the gene matches. This CDR3 is CASSRTGDSGNTIYF. CDR3 DNA sequence: TGTGCCAGCAGCAGGACAGGAGACTCTGGAAACACCATATATTTT.

The J gene is TRBJ2-1, the V gene TRBV12-3 or TRBV12-4; D unclear. The V gene lost 2 bases and the J gene lost 0 bases, with 17 bases spanning the gap. This CDR3 has 18 residues. CDR3 DNA sequence: TGTGCCAGCAGTTTACGTTGGCTGGTTCAAAGCTCCTACAATGAGCAGTTCTTC. This translates into CASSLRWLVQSSYNEQFF.

V and J are TRBV7-9 and TRBJ2-5; D is perhaps TRBD2 (5 bases). The CDR3 contains 14 residues. V lost 2 bases and J lost 0, with 7 bases in between. CDR1 is SEHNR, CDR2 FQNEAQ, per germline (reference sequence). This CDR3 reads CASSLREYQETQYF. Written as DNA, the CDR3 is TGTGCCAGCAGCTTAAGGGAGTACCAAGAGACCCAGTACTTC.

The chain employs TRBV6-2 or TRBV6-3 and TRBJ2-7, with 11 positions matching TRBD2. Trimming cost V 6 bases and J 6 bases; bases outside gene matches: 7. Germline CDR1 and CDR2: MNHEY and SVGEGT. The CDR3 runs to 14 residues. The CDR3 DNA reads as TGTGCCAGCAGAACTCTAGCGGGAGGAGGCGAGCAGTACTTC. It encodes CASRTLAGGGEQYF.

The rearrangement uses TRBV9 and TRBJ2-5; 7 bases fit TRBD1. Germline-derived CDR1 and CDR2 are SGDLS and YYNGEE. This CDR3 has 15 residues. V was clipped by 4 bases and J by 5 bases; unmatched bases: 11. CDR3 in amino acids: CASSPRRTGVETQYF. The CDR3 DNA reads as TGTGCCAGCAGCCCACGAAGGACAGGTGTGGAGACCCAGTACTTC.

The rearrangement uses TRBV19 and TRBJ2-1; D possibly uses TRBD1 or TRBD2 (6 bases each). The V end was cut by 2 bases, the J end by 4 bases, with 18 bases between. Germline lookup yields CDR1 LNHDA and CDR2 SQIVND (reference sequence). The CDR3 is made up of 17 amino acids. CDR3 sequence reads: CASSIMQTGARYNEQFF. For the CDR3, the DNA is TGTGCCAGTAGTATAATGCAGACGGGGGCCAGGTACAATGAGCAGTTCTTC.

The chain carries TRBV5-1 and TRBJ1-2; maybe TRBD1 (5 bases). The V gene's germline CDR1 is SGHRS and CDR2 YFSETQ. V was pared by 4 bases and J by 7 bases, with 17 bases between. This CDR3 is built from 14 residues. In DNA, the CDR3 is TGCGCCAGCAGCCCGTCAGTGGGGGTTGGTGGCTACACCTTC. This encodes CASSPSVGVGGYTF.